A selection of T cell receptor beta chains follows, all from one sample in a study of cytotoxic CD8 clonotypes in ibrutinib-treated CLL. TCRdb keeps only in-frame clones here, not all; method: immunoSEQ multiplex PCR. This table has hundreds of thousands of clones, roughly 73% appearing once. Sequenced here: PBMCs, sampled after 12 months of ibrutinib treatment. The receptors originated from a human donor with chronic lymphocytic leukemia. Each CDR3 is given with its conserved first and last residue. D genes are given only for firm matches.

V gene	J gene	D gene	CDR3 protein
TRBV9	TRBJ2-7	TRBD2	CASSVQGAGFYEQYF
TRBV4-2	TRBJ2-7	TRBD2	CASSFMSSGNYEQYF
TRBV10-2	TRBJ2-5	NA	CASREGGRETQYF
TRBV5-1	TRBJ1-2	TRBD1	CASSLEGTGPYGYTF
TRBV28	TRBJ1-1	NA	CASSSNWGIRDTEAFF
TRBV7-9	TRBJ2-7	TRBD1	CASSPTGGTRYEQYF
TRBV7-7	TRBJ2-1	NA	CASSLDTYNEQFF
TRBV5-4	TRBJ1-4	TRBD1	CASSLTNTGDENEKLFF
TRBV5-1	TRBJ2-1	TRBD1	CASSIPGTGGSEQFF
TRBV27	TRBJ2-5	NA	CASSSGGNGETQYF
TRBV7-8	TRBJ1-2	NA	CASSIKRVGYGYTF
TRBV9	TRBJ2-2	NA	CASSVYLATGELFF
TRBV5-1	TRBJ1-1	NA	CASSLGGNTEAFF
TRBV27	TRBJ2-6	TRBD2	CASSLFAGVTLGVLTF
TRBV4-2	TRBJ1-5	NA	CASSQRQGDQPQHF
TRBV7-9	TRBJ2-1	NA	CASSIRAQGFSYNEQFF
TRBV7-6	TRBJ1-1	NA	CASSLVIGVDAFF
TRBV6-1	TRBJ1-2	NA	CASSEAGPGRGYTF
TRBV4-2	TRBJ2-5	NA	CASSQDAGKETQYF
TRBV11-3	TRBJ1-6	TRBD1	CASSRTTGGNSPLHF
TRBV18	TRBJ2-2	NA	CASSPIGFANTGELFF
TRBV18	TRBJ2-1	TRBD2	CASSRGTPGLAGANEQFF
TRBV7-9	TRBJ1-1	NA	CASSWGSGAETEAFF
TRBV4-1	TRBJ2-2	NA	CASSQVGQNTGELFF
TRBV29-1	TRBJ1-3	NA	CSVVSFLGNTIYF
TRBV4-1	TRBJ2-7	NA	CASSQERRGGEQYF
TRBV19	TRBJ1-3	NA	CATENYSGNTIYF
TRBV6-5	TRBJ1-1	TRBD1	CASSPRDREVTEAFF
TRBV9	TRBJ2-5	NA	CASSPEAAYQETQYF
TRBV5-1	TRBJ1-2	NA	CASSLAHTAYYGYTF
TRBV30	TRBJ2-1	NA	CAWSVQLGNEQFF
TRBV7-2	TRBJ1-4	NA	CASSLYVGMGEKLFF
TRBV5-1	TRBJ2-5	NA	CASSLEQSETQYF
TRBV7-9	TRBJ2-1	NA	CASLRALNNEQFF
TRBV11-2	TRBJ1-2	TRBD1	CASSFGGGQGYGYTF
TRBV5-4	TRBJ2-7	NA	CASSLAGTGAYEQYF
TRBV18	TRBJ1-4	NA	CASSPRSGNEKLFF
TRBV28	TRBJ1-5	TRBD1	CASSLWGSGTGGHQPQHF
TRBV10-3	TRBJ1-2	NA	CAISEELNYGYTF
TRBV5-6	TRBJ2-1	NA	CASSLDFSQGSEQFF
TRBV27	TRBJ1-2	NA	CASSFKSGTTLSYGYTF
TRBV7-9	TRBJ1-6	NA	CASSFLGTANSPLHF
TRBV5-4	TRBJ2-1	TRBD2	CASSFQPSGRPYNEQFF
TRBV9	TRBJ2-7	TRBD2	CASSPGRGEGSYEQYF
TRBV11-1	TRBJ2-2	NA	CASSPLTGTNLVGELFF
TRBV15	TRBJ1-2	NA	CATSRDLQGPYGYTF
TRBV5-6	TRBJ2-7	NA	CASSPRESPYEQYF
TRBV2	TRBJ1-2	NA	CASIPGRFYGYTF